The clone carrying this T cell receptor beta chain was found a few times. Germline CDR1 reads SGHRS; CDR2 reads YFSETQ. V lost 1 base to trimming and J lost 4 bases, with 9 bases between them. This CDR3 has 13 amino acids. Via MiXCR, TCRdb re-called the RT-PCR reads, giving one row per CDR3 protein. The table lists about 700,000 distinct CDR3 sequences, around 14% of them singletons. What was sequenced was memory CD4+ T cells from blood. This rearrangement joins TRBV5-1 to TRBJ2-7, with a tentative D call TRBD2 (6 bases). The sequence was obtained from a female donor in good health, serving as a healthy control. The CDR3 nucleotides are TGCGCCAGCAGCTTGCCGGGGGATTACGAGCAGTACTTC. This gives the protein CASSLPGDYEQYF.